The 11 T cell receptor beta chains presented below share a single source sample, sequenced in a study of tumor-infiltrating lymphocytes in primary liver carcinoma. Between 20 and 30 mg of unsorted bulk tissue served as the source from which RNA and DNA were co-extracted. TCR beta cDNA was reverse-transcribed from about 500 ng of total RNA. The reaction used a constant-region primer and ProtoScript II reverse transcriptase. ARM-PCR was slightly modified, and three nested multiplex PCR rounds with it gave rise to the TCR beta libraries. The two initial PCR rounds, roughly 11 cycles each, used TRBV1-TRBV30 forward and C-beta reverse primers. TCRdb used MiXCR to reprocess the multiplex PCR reads, holding one entry per CDR3 protein. Among more than 100,000 distinct CDR3 sequences listed, around 60% were seen once. Sequencing was carried out using liver tumor tissue from sampling region 1. Subset of the sample: tumor region T1, superior pole. These receptors all stem from a woman aged 55-70 years with primary liver carcinoma and hepatitis B virus infection.

Remarks on this clonotype: The junction and the germline gene differ at one end; a read error may be behind it. The rearrangement joins TRBV11-2 to TRBJ2-2; D may be TRBD2 (6 bases). The germline CDR1 and CDR2 sequences are SGHAT and FQNNGV. This CDR3 contains 15 residues. The CDR3 reads CASGFWGVGGGKLFF. CDR3 nucleotides: TGTGCCAGCGGCTTCTGGGGAGTGGGTGGCGGGAAGCTGTTTTTT.

The chain links TRBV11-2 to TRBJ2-7; D gene unclear. V gave up 1 base and J gave up 5 bases, with 6 bases separating them. Germline V CDR1 and CDR2: SGHAT, FQNNGV. The CDR3 has 12 residues. The CDR3 DNA follows: TGTGCCAGCAGCTTAGTTTTGGACGAGCAGTACTTC. Its translation is CASSLVLDEQYF.

This clonotype was recorded at least ten times. The chain carries TRBV6-6 and TRBJ2-7; 8 bases map to TRBD1. In germline, CDR1 is MNHNY, CDR2 SVGAGI (reference sequence). CDR3 length: 14 residues. The ends lost 5 bases at V and 4 bases at J; junction bases unmatched: 7. CDR3 region: CASSLGQGSYEQYF. CDR3 nucleotides: TGTGCCAGCAGTCTCGGACAGGGATCGTACGAGCAGTACTTC.

Note on this clonotype: No conserved phenylalanine or tryptophan ends this CDR3, so it is likely a read error. The genes are TRBV28 and TRBJ1-3; a weak D match, TRBD1 (5 bases). Germline CDR1 and CDR2: MDHEN and SYDVKM. Deletions cut 6 bases from V and 1 base from J, with 19 bases between. The CDR3 is made up of 17 amino acids. CDR3 protein: CASSRRRDSGSGNTIYS. CDR3 in DNA: TGTGCCAGCAGCCGCAGAAGGGACTCGGGTTCTGGAAACACCATATATTCT.

V gene TRBV5-1 combines with J gene TRBJ2-1; 10 bases match TRBD1. The end of the DNA fits TRBJ2-7 better, so the J call may be wrong. CDR3 length: 15 residues. The V gene's germline CDR1 is SGHRS and CDR2 YFSETQ. This chain's CDR3 is CASSGGQGSYNEQYF. CDR3 sequence (DNA): TGCGCCAGCAGCGGGGGACAGGGGTCCTACAATGAGCAGTACTTC.

With respect to this clonotype: Its ends do not fully match the called genes, so a read error is possible. This chain uses TRBV11-2 with TRBJ2-1; TRBD2 matches 11 bases. The germline gives CDR1 SGHAT, CDR2 FQNNGV. The CDR3 is 17 amino acids. The CDR3 reads CASSRRLAGGPGNEQFF. The CDR3, as DNA: TGTGCCAGCAGCAGGAGATTAGCGGGAGGGCCGGGGAATGAACAGTTCTTC.

In regard to this clonotype: A read error may explain this, as a much larger clone is one base away. This sequence joins TRBV12-3 or TRBV12-4 and TRBJ2-7, with D uncertain. The ends were cut back, 10 bases at V and 0 bases at J, with 10 bases in the middle. The CDR3 consists of 12 residues. CDR3 sequence (DNA): TGTGCCACCCCCAAAAGCTCCTACGAGCAGTACTTC. This gives the protein CATPKSSYEQYF.

Remarks on this clonotype: It may be a read error: a sequence one base away is much more abundant. V usage is TRBV12-3 or TRBV12-4 and J usage is TRBJ2-1, with 9 bases that match TRBD2. J lost 1 base, V lost 6 bases, and 13 bases had no gene match. This CDR3 comprises 18 residues. Here the CDR3 DNA reads TGTGCCAGCAGCCTTGGACTAGCGCGGGCCAGGTCCTACAATGAGCAGTTCTTC. Protein: CASSLGLARARSYNEQFF.

In this sample, this clonotype turned up many times. This chain links TRBV6-7 with TRBJ2-7; no definite D call. TRBV6-7 is an open reading frame, and its role is uncertain. The CDR3 contains 11 residues. Trimming shortened V by 11 bases and J by 7 bases, and 15 bases separated the two germline ends. The chain's CDR3 is CARSWNGEQYF. CDR3 DNA: TGTGCCCGCTCATGGAATGGGGAGCAGTACTTC.

This clonotype appeared many times. A read error may produce the germline difference seen at one junction end. The chain has TRBV6-6 and TRBJ2-1; unclear D gene. The CDR3 is 12 amino acids. Germline-derived CDR1 and CDR2 are MNHNY and SVGAGI (reference sequence). CDR3 sequence: CGSSYSQEGRFF. CDR3 sequence (DNA): TGTGGCAGCAGTTACTCGCAGGAAGGCAGGTTCTTC.

With respect to this clonotype: One junction end does not reproduce the germline sequence, and a read error may be involved. This rearrangement joins TRBV6-5 to TRBJ2-7; D uncertain. The CDR3 consists of 13 residues. Germline V gives CDR1 MNHEY, CDR2 SVGAGI. The CDR3 DNA sequence: TGTGCCAGCAGTTACTCGGGCAGTTCCGAGCAGTGCTTC. Residues: CASSYSGSSEQCF.